This T cell receptor (beta chain) was observed in a study of T cell repertoires in cytomegalovirus infection. Study overall: TCR beta signatures that were public indicated CMV infection and matching HLA type.

With respect to this clonotype: The antigen is undetermined.

Whole-study results and caveats: CMV carriers with the relevant HLA were identified by cumulative public TCR beta family frequency.

In TCRdb, the reads were re-called with MiXCR into one record per CDR3 protein. The sample shows nearly 650,000 distinct CDR3 sequences, 20% to 25% of them seen only once. The source material was CD8+ T cells from PBMCs. The receptor was isolated from a human donor in good health (CMV status not recorded). Some clones in this sample may be carry-over from other donors' samples.

As DNA, the CDR3 is TGCAGTGCTAGAGTTCTTTCGGGACAGGGAAAAACAGCTTTCTTT. The encoded protein is CSARVLSGQGKTAFF. V gene TRBV20-1 combines with J gene TRBJ1-1; 9 nucleotides agree with TRBD1. The CDR3 sequence is 15 residues long. V lost 1 base, J lost 10 bases, and 13 bases stayed unmatched. Germline assignment: CDR1 DFQATT and CDR2 SNEGSKA (reference sequence).